The entry below describes one T cell receptor beta chain. What this receptor recognizes is not known. Base qualities were left out, and no much larger clone turns up one base away. One collaborating source in Seattle enrolled patients during active infection and followed them longitudinally through the course of disease. Whole blood was collected in K2EDTA tubes by collaborating institutions according to the institutions' own protocols. For TCRbeta analysis, collaborators shipped samples as frozen whole blood, isolated PBMCs, or DNA extracted from either of those sample types. The sample belongs to a study of blood T cell repertoires in COVID-19 (dated by TCRdb to the early 2020s). Background for the entire study: Samples covering the acute and convalescent phases of COVID-19 were provided by collaborators in the United States, Italy and Spain. The material from the prospective study consisted of cDNA or gDNA derived from T cells, B-cell-depleted T cells, or PBMCs. The dataset comprised deeply sampled blood TCRbeta repertoires from subjects exposed to, actively infected with, or recovered from COVID-19. The repertoires were released in a freely available public database intended as a resource for research on the immune response to SARS-CoV-2. Samples were obtained from the ongoing ImmuneRACE study (first 160 participants) and from roughly 1,300 subjects provided by 6 global collaborators. The sample metadata nearly always contained a de-identified subject ID, COVID-19 status, age in years and sex. HLA class I and class II types, where available, came from metadata supplied by the sample provider rather than from assay-based typing.

The immunoSEQ Assay, a bias-controlled multiplex PCR, was used to amplify TCRbeta CDR3 regions from genomic DNA. The study's own analysis went as follows. The number of nucleated cells in each sample was estimated by amplification of reference gene primers within the assay. Sequence reads were collapsed and filtered to measure the absolute abundance of every unique TCRbeta CDR3 rearrangement. Productive Simpson clonality was computed per sample as the square root of Simpson's diversity index over productive rearrangements. TCRdb provides this immuneACCESS table in a form limited to in-frame rearrangements. Some clones are lacking; in checked studies, under half of them reflect an unresolved V gene, and why the rest are absent is not known. D and trimming were read from the DNA, whereas the V and J calls and clone size are those reported in that table. The sample profile shows under 150,000 clones; approximately 85% of them were found once. The ten largest clones capture around 5.5% of the sample.

Broader findings and caveats from the paper: The amount of clinical and demographic metadata varied by source and participant and was provided uncurated.

This receptor was obtained from a woman aged 60-75 years with COVID-19, enrolled during active disease. Input material: peripheral blood.

The DNA reads TGCGCCAGCAGTCCGGGACCGGGAGATAGTGGCTACACCTTC. Translated, this is CASSPGPGDSGYTF. This chain is built from TRBV5-1 and TRBJ1-2; matching of 5 bases hints at TRBD1 as the D gene. The CDR3, from cysteine to phenylalanine, totals 14 residues. Only CDR3 DNA remains: 42 bases, in frame from the first base. V is cut by 5 bases and J by 7 bases, and the space between the germline ends is 18 bases. The germline V gene gives CDR1 as SGHRS and CDR2 as YFSETQ.